A single sample gave rise to the 29 T cell receptor beta chains below, sequenced in a study of T cell clonality in common variable immunodeficiency. Here immunoSEQ multiplex PCR was the method, and the copy in TCRdb shows in-frame clones only, minus some. The repertoire has about 40,000 clones, none seen only once; the ten largest take around 3.3%. Sequencing was performed on peripheral blood mononuclear cells. These receptors all stem from a person aged 18 to 70 in good health.

This clone has only a few counts. The read stops 3 residues short of the end of the CDR3; the missing end is completed from the germline J gene. This chain links TRBV7-9 with TRBJ1-1; D not certain. Germline V gene lookup returns CDR1 SEHNR and CDR2 FQNEAQ (reference sequence). The CDR3 contains 15 residues. With 2 bases removed from V and 2 bases from J, the gap between germline ends came to 12 bases. The CDR3 is CASSLTAAINTEAFF. CDR3 DNA (partial): TGTGCCAGCAGCTTAACGGCAGCGATTAACACTGAA.

Many counts were recorded for this clone. The read ends 3 residues before the CDR3 terminus; that terminus is restored from the germline J gene. The V and J genes are TRBV14 and TRBJ2-3; tentatively, D is TRBD2 (6 bases). V lost 0 bases, J lost 2 bases, and 12 bases lay in between. The CDR3 is made up of 16 amino acids. Germline V CDR1 and CDR2: SGHDN, FVKESK. This CDR3 is CASSQEGLSYTDTQYF. The CDR3 DNA, read in part, is TGTGCCAGCAGCCAAGAGGGACTTTCTTACACAGATACG. Full variable domain (remainder filled in from reference TRBV14 and TRBJ2-3): EAGVTQFPSHSVIEKGQTVTLRCDPISGHDNLYWYRRVMGKEIKFLLHFVKESKQDESGMPNNRFLAERTGGTYSTLKVQPAELEDSGVYFCASSQEGLSYTDTQYFGPGTRLTVL.

This clone was counted ten times or more. The sequence runs out 3 residues before the end of the CDR3; the remainder is reconstructed from the germline J gene. The chain uses TRBV30 and TRBJ2-5, with D possibly TRBD2 on 6 matching bases. The length of the CDR3 is 14 residues. Germline V gene data show CDR1 as GTSNPN and CDR2 as SVGIG (reference sequence). Trimming shortened V by 0 bases and J by 7 bases, and 15 bases separated the two germline ends. The DNA read from the CDR3 is TGTGCCTGGAGTGTACGTGGAGGGCCAGGGACC. Translation: CAWSVRGGPGT. The entire CDR3 protein is CAWSVRGGPGTQYF.

This clone has a count of ten or more. The CDR3 extends 3 residues past the end of the read, so its final part is completed from the germline J gene. This chain connects TRBV20-1 to TRBJ2-1; perhaps TRBD1 as D (6 bases). Looked up from germline, CDR1 is DFQATT and CDR2 is SNEGSKA (reference sequence). The CDR3 loop spans 15 amino acids. Trimming pared 1 base from V and 8 bases from J, leaving 18 bases between. The CDR3 protein is CSARGRLMGAHEQFF. Incomplete CDR3 DNA: TGCAGTGCTAGAGGAAGGCTAATGGGGGCCCATGAG.

This clone was observed many times. The CDR3 end lies 3 residues beyond the end of the read and is filled in from the germline J gene. The chain links TRBV6-4 to TRBJ1-1; D gene uncertain. Germline loops: CDR1 MRHNA, CDR2 SNTAGT. Trimming took 2 bases from V and 4 from J, leaving 20 bases between them. This CDR3 has 17 amino acids. The part of the CDR3 DNA that was read is TGTGCCAGCAGTGACGTCGGAGGGTGGTTCTTTATCACTGAA. Encoded protein: CASSDVGGWFFITE. The full CDR3 sequence reads CASSDVGGWFFITEAFF.

This clone was counted at least ten times. The missing CDR3 end, 3 residues past where the read stops, is filled in from the germline J gene. The genes are TRBV20-1 and TRBJ1-5; 8 bases fit TRBD1. The CDR3 extends over 15 amino acids. J lost 2 bases, V lost 6 bases, and 9 bases had no gene match. Per germline, CDR1 DFQATT and CDR2 SNEGSKA (reference sequence). CDR3 loop: CSANQGAGGNQPQHF. The CDR3 DNA, read in part, is TGCAGTGCAAACCAGGGGGCGGGAGGCAATCAGCCC.

This clone was detected many times. The read stops 3 residues short of the end of the CDR3; the missing end is completed from the germline J gene. The chain uses TRBV5-1 and TRBJ2-7; TRBD2 agrees at 13 bases. V dropped 7 bases and J dropped 5; count of bases not matched to a gene: 9. Germline V gene sequence: CDR1 SGHRS, CDR2 YFSETQ. The CDR3 length is 15 residues. The CDR3 is CASSGLAGTPNEQYF. The CDR3 bases that were read are TGCGCCAGCTCGGGACTAGCGGGGACACCTAACGAG.

This clone was observed at least ten times. From the germline J gene comes the end of the CDR3, since the read stops 3 residues before it. The chain recombines TRBV19 with TRBJ1-3; D is ambiguous. The CDR3 length is 13 residues. Trimming took 2 bases from V and 1 from J, leaving 3 bases between them. The germline V gene encodes CDR1 LNHDA and CDR2 SQIVND (reference sequence). Partial CDR3 DNA: TGTGCCAGTAGTATACGTTCTGGAAACACC. It specifies CASSIRSGNT. Given in full, the CDR3 is CASSIRSGNTIYF.

The table lists this clone with a few counts. CDR3 residues: CASSQGGINQPQHF. The DNA read from the CDR3 is TGTGCCAGCAGTCAGGGAGGGATCAATCAGCCC. The chain employs TRBV5-6 and TRBJ1-5; D might be TRBD1 (5 bases). The CDR3 end falls 3 residues outside the read, so it is completed with the germline J gene. The CDR3 extends over 14 amino acids. Germline V gene lookup returns CDR1 SGHDT and CDR2 YYEEEE. V was cut by 5 bases and J by 3 bases, with 12 bases left in between.

The sample holds a few counts of this clone. The CDR3 end lies 3 residues beyond the end of the read and is filled in from the germline J gene. The genes are TRBV7-2 and TRBJ2-1; perhaps TRBD2 as D (5 bases). V was clipped by 3 bases and J by 3 bases, with 12 bases between them. The CDR3 has 15 residues. Germline CDR1 SGHTA, CDR2 FQGNSA. The CDR3 here is CASSFGGWGYNEQFF. CDR3 bases read: TGTGCCAGCAGCTTCGGCGGGTGGGGCTACAATGAG.

Remarks on this clone: The CDR3 end is not reached by the read, which stops 3 residues before it; the germline J gene fills it in. This chain links TRBV5-1 with TRBJ1-2, with D unresolved. Germline-derived CDR1 and CDR2 are SGHRS and YFSETQ. The CDR3 is 16 residues long. CDR3 region: CASSLGTSSGEETYTF. The sequenced part of the CDR3 DNA is TGCGCCAGCAGCTTGGGGACTTCTTCGGGCGAAGAGACC.

This clone has a count of ten or more. The read ends 3 residues before the CDR3 terminus; that terminus is restored from the germline J gene. The rearrangement joins TRBV6-1 to TRBJ1-2; weak D call: TRBD1 (5 bases). Germline-derived CDR1 and CDR2 are MNHNS and SASEGT. V dropped 1 base and J dropped 4 bases, with 10 bases sitting between them. The CDR3 length is 14 residues. The DNA read from the CDR3 is TGTGCCAGCAGTGAAGAGGCAGACAGCTATGGC. Its translation: CASSEEADSYG. The entire CDR3 is CASSEEADSYGYTF.

This clone counts as medium-sized (0.01 to 0.1%). The read halts 3 residues ahead of the CDR3 end, with the missing end drawn from the germline J gene. The chain combines TRBV5-1 with TRBJ2-6; a possible D gene is TRBD1 (6 bases). Germline assignment: CDR1 SGHRS and CDR2 YFSETQ. The CDR3 covers 14 residues. Trimming removed 7 bases from V and 1 base from J, with 9 bases in between. The sequenced CDR3 bases are TGCGCCAGCTCCGACAGGTCTGGGGCCAACGTC. Residues: CASSDRSGANV. The entire CDR3 is CASSDRSGANVLTF. The complete variable domain, with remaining parts taken from reference TRBV5-1 and TRBJ2-6, reads KAGVTQTPRYLIKTRGQQVTLSCSPISGHRSVSWYQQTPGQGLQFLFEYFSETQRNKGNFPGRFSGRQFSNSRSEMNVSTLELGDSALYLCASSDRSGANVLTFGAGSRLTVL.

A word on this clone: With the read ending 3 residues before the CDR3 end, the germline J gene is used to fill in that end. The chain joins TRBV30 to TRBJ2-7; 7 bases are shared with TRBD2. With 2 bases clipped from V and 2 bases from J, the junction kept 6 bases outside the gene matches. The germline V gene encodes CDR1 GTSNPN and CDR2 SVGIG (reference sequence). The CDR3 covers 14 residues. The CDR3 loop reads CAWSFSGWAYEQYF. The sequenced part of the CDR3 DNA is TGTGCCTGGAGTTTTAGCGGGTGGGCCTACGAG.

Many counts were recorded for this clone. The read comes to an end 3 residues before the CDR3 does, leaving the germline J gene to fill in the end. V usage is TRBV18 and J usage is TRBJ2-1; D may be TRBD2 (7 bases). The CDR3 has 15 amino acids. Trimming removed 3 bases from V and 5 bases from J, with 14 bases in between. Per germline, CDR1 KGHSH and CDR2 LQKENI. The CDR3 bases that were read are TGTGCCAGCTCACCGGTCGGGGGGCGAGACAATGAG. The encoded protein is CASSPVGGRDNE. The complete CDR3 reads CASSPVGGRDNEQFF.

The sample holds a few counts of this clone. Other DNA sequences in this specimen translate into the identical CDR3. Incomplete CDR3 DNA: TGCAGTGCTAGGCACAGGGGGCCTGGAAACACC. Amino acids: CSARHRGPGNT. The full CDR3 protein reads CSARHRGPGNTIYF. V usage is TRBV20-1 and J usage is TRBJ1-3, with TRBD1 identical over 9 bases. The sequence runs out 3 residues before the end of the CDR3; the remainder is reconstructed from the germline J gene. Trimming cost V 3 bases and J 2 bases; bases outside gene matches: 2. The CDR3 has 14 residues. CDR1 and CDR2 from the germline V gene are DFQATT and SNEGSKA (reference sequence).

This clone was seen many times. The read terminates 3 residues before the CDR3 end, so the remaining end is supplied by the germline J gene. This chain uses TRBV20-1 with TRBJ2-7, with 10 nucleotides matching TRBD1. Germline CDR1 DFQATT, CDR2 SNEGSKA (reference sequence). The CDR3 totals 16 residues. J gave up 4 bases and V 1 base, and 10 bases lay outside the gene matches. CDR3 DNA (partial): TGCAGTGCTAGAGGCCCCCAGACAGGGGGCGATTACGAG. This sequence encodes CSARGPQTGGDYE. From start to end, the CDR3 is CSARGPQTGGDYEQYF.

At least ten counts were recorded for this clone. The read terminates 3 residues before the CDR3 end, so the remaining end is supplied by the germline J gene. The rearrangement joins TRBV4-1 to TRBJ2-2, with D unclear. Germline V gene sequence: CDR1 MGHRA, CDR2 YSYEKL. V lost 3 bases, J lost 7 bases, and 15 bases lay in between. This CDR3 comprises 15 residues. The covered CDR3 bases are TGCGCCAGCAGCCAGAGAGGTGCCCAGGTCGGGGAG. Translation gives CASSQRGAQVGE. The complete CDR3 sequence is CASSQRGAQVGELFF.

This clone showed up many times. The read halts 3 residues ahead of the CDR3 end, with the missing end drawn from the germline J gene. The V call is TRBV5-1, the J call TRBJ2-7; 7 bases are shared with TRBD2. J was trimmed by 0 bases and V by 2 bases; bases with no gene match: 8. Germline V lookup: CDR1 SGHRS, CDR2 YFSETQ. CDR3 length: 16 amino acids. CDR3 residues: CASSFRSGVGSYEQYF. The DNA read from the CDR3 is TGCGCCAGCAGCTTCAGGAGCGGGGTAGGCTCCTACGAG. The full variable domain, its missing parts supplied by reference TRBV5-1 and TRBJ2-7, is KAGVTQTPRYLIKTRGQQVTLSCSPISGHRSVSWYQQTPGQGLQFLFEYFSETQRNKGNFPGRFSGRQFSNSRSEMNVSTLELGDSALYLCASSFRSGVGSYEQYFGPGTRLTVT.

This clone was seen many times. The read finishes 3 residues shy of the CDR3 end, and the germline J gene is used to complete it. This rearrangement joins TRBV20-1 to TRBJ2-5, with a weak D call TRBD2 (5 bases). The CDR3 is made up of 14 amino acids. Per the germline V gene, CDR1 is DFQATT and CDR2 is SNEGSKA (reference sequence). V was clipped by 0 bases and J by 5 bases, with 13 bases between them. Incomplete CDR3 DNA: TGCAGTGCTAGAGATCGGGGATCCTGGGAGACC. Amino acids: CSARDRGSWET. The CDR3, in full, reads CSARDRGSWETQYF.

There are many counts of this clone. Here the CDR3 reads CASSLGVGNTDTQYF. The sequenced part of the CDR3 DNA is TGCGCCAGCAGCTTGGGGGTGGGCAACACAGATACG. The chain carries TRBV5-1 and TRBJ2-3; no definite D call. The read comes to an end 3 residues before the CDR3 does, leaving the germline J gene to fill in the end. The CDR3 has 15 residues. The V gene lost 0 bases and the J gene lost 2 bases, with 10 bases spanning the gap. Looked up from germline, CDR1 is SGHRS and CDR2 is YFSETQ.

This clone has ten or more counts. Read coverage stops 3 residues before the CDR3 terminus; the germline J gene supplies the remainder. J is TRBJ2-3 and V is TRBV5-1; 7 nucleotides match TRBD1. Germline lookup yields CDR1 SGHRS and CDR2 YFSETQ. This CDR3 region has 13 residues. V shed 3 bases, J shed 4 bases, and the junction held 2 bases outside the gene matches. CDR3 sequence: CASSSQGADTQYF. The CDR3 DNA, read in part, is TGCGCCAGCAGCTCCCAGGGGGCAGATACG. The whole variable domain, filled in from reference TRBV5-1 and TRBJ2-3, reads KAGVTQTPRYLIKTRGQQVTLSCSPISGHRSVSWYQQTPGQGLQFLFEYFSETQRNKGNFPGRFSGRQFSNSRSEMNVSTLELGDSALYLCASSSQGADTQYFGPGTRLTVL.

This clone was recorded at least ten times. Coverage ceases 3 residues before the CDR3 finishes, and the germline J gene fills in the end. The chain joins TRBV5-1 to TRBJ2-7; no definite D call. CDR1 is SGHRS and CDR2 is YFSETQ in the germline V gene. This CDR3 region has 13 residues. V lost 1 base and J lost 2, with 7 bases in between. CDR3 residues: CASSLQDTYEQYF. The DNA read from the CDR3 is TGCGCCAGCAGCTTGCAAGACACCTACGAG.

This clone was picked up many times. The CDR3 end is not reached by the read, which stops 3 residues before it; the germline J gene fills it in. This rearrangement joins TRBV5-1 to TRBJ2-3; TRBD2 matches at 9 bases. The germline V gene encodes CDR1 SGHRS and CDR2 YFSETQ. The trim removed 1 base at V and 4 bases at J, leaving 7 bases unmatched. This CDR3 region has 16 residues. The CDR3 sequence: CASSLRGGRAADTQYF. The DNA read from the CDR3 is TGCGCCAGCAGCTTGAGAGGCGGGAGGGCGGCAGATACG.

This clone occurred a few times. The read gets to within 3 residues of the CDR3 end, and the germline J gene fills in the rest. The rearrangement uses TRBV7-9 and TRBJ2-1, with D tentatively TRBD1 (6 bases). Germline CDR1 SEHNR, CDR2 FQNEAQ (reference sequence). Trimming took off 5 bases at V and 9 bases at J, with 14 bases between the two ends. The CDR3 has 13 amino acids. The DNA read from the CDR3 is TGTGCCAGCAGCCTTACCGGGACACTTGAG. Its protein product is CASSLTGTLE. In full, the CDR3 reads CASSLTGTLEQFF.

This clone was counted a few times. From the germline J gene comes the end of the CDR3, since the read stops 3 residues before it. The rearrangement uses TRBV7-9 and TRBJ1-2; D gene unclear. Looked up from germline, CDR1 is SEHNR and CDR2 is FQNEAQ (reference sequence). This CDR3 has 15 residues. Partial CDR3 DNA: TGTGCCAGCAGCGGAGCGGTAGAGGGTTGGGGTGAC. Encoded protein: CASSGAVEGWGD. The CDR3 as a whole reads CASSGAVEGWGDYTF.

Comment on this clone: The read finishes 3 residues shy of the CDR3 end, and the germline J gene is used to complete it. The J gene is TRBJ2-7, the V gene TRBV6-4; 7 nucleotides agree with TRBD1. V trimming: 4 bases; J trimming: 6 bases; junction bases outside the gene matches: 9. This CDR3 region has 14 residues. Looked up from germline, CDR1 is MRHNA and CDR2 is SNTAGT. CDR3: CASSAEDRVSEQYF. The part of the CDR3 DNA that was read is TGTGCCAGCAGTGCAGAAGACAGGGTGAGCGAG.

This clone has at least ten counts. The missing CDR3 end, 3 residues past where the read stops, is filled in from the germline J gene. The rearrangement uses TRBV7-9 and TRBJ2-3; perhaps TRBD2 as D (6 bases). The CDR3 runs to 15 residues. The germline V gene has CDR1 SEHNR and CDR2 FQNEAQ (reference sequence). Trimming pared 3 bases from V and 2 bases from J, leaving 12 bases between. CDR3: CASSFAGTSTDTQYF. Incomplete CDR3 DNA: TGTGCCAGCAGCTTTGCCGGGACTTCCACAGATACG.

At least ten counts were recorded for this clone. The read ends 3 residues before the CDR3 terminus; that terminus is restored from the germline J gene. The chain has TRBV2 and TRBJ2-1, with TRBD1 as a possible D gene (5 bases). Deletions cut 3 bases from V and 8 bases from J, with 5 bases between. Germline V lookup: CDR1 SNHLY, CDR2 FYNNEI. The CDR3 is 11 amino acids. CDR3 DNA (partial): TGTGCCAGCAGTGACAGGGATGAG. It translates to CASSDRDE. The CDR3 in full is CASSDRDEQFF.